One sample yielded the 26 T cell receptor beta chains listed below, sequenced in a study of beta chain features in type 1 diabetes. Expressed TCRB transcripts got sequenced, as all isolated RNA was reverse transcribed. Sequencing used immunoSEQ multiplex PCR; TCRdb keeps in-frame clones, though not all of them. Of under 150,000 clones listed, around 50% were seen once; the top ten hold 0.4% to 0.5%. Source material: Tregs from blood. These receptors all come from a man aged 18 to 30 in good health.

This chain joins TRBV7-3 and TRBJ2-5, with 11 bases matching TRBD2. Germline loops: CDR1 SGHTA, CDR2 FQGTGA. The CDR3 covers 17 residues. V was pared by 2 bases and J by 5 bases, with 10 bases of the junction left unmatched. The CDR3 protein is CASSLGFSGRAWETQYF. In DNA, the CDR3 is TGTGCCAGCAGCTTAGGGTTTAGCGGGAGGGCCTGGGAGACCCAGTACTTC.

The V and J genes are TRBV2 and TRBJ1-5; D gene ambiguous. The CDR3 is 18 residues long. V was cut by 6 bases and J by 0 bases, with 21 bases left in between. Germline V lookup: CDR1 SNHLY, CDR2 FYNNEI. CDR3 protein: CASSVWSTVGSSNQPQHF. The CDR3 DNA sequence: TGTGCCAGCAGCGTGTGGTCCACCGTGGGCTCTAGCAATCAGCCCCAGCATTTT.

The rearrangement joins TRBV7-8 to TRBJ2-1, with D maybe TRBD2 (6 bases). This CDR3 comprises 15 residues. Trimming shortened V by 1 base and J by 9 bases, and 16 bases separated the two germline ends. The germline V gene has CDR1 SGHVS and CDR2 FQNEAQ. The CDR3, as DNA: TGTGCCAGCAGCTTAGACCGATACGGAGGGTTTGAGCAGTTCTTC. Amino acids: CASSLDRYGGFEQFF. Combining the CDR3 with reference TRBV7-8 and TRBJ2-1 gives the whole variable domain GAGVSQSPRYKVAKRGQDVALRCDPISGHVSLFWYQQALGQGPEFLTYFQNEAQLDKSGLPSDRFFAERPEGSVSTLKIQRTQQEDSAVYLCASSLDRYGGFEQFFGPGTRLTVL.

This clone was detected only a few times. This sequence joins TRBV5-6 and TRBJ1-2; D may be TRBD1 (6 bases). Trimming cost V 7 bases and J 2 bases, with 15 bases left between them. The length of the CDR3 is 14 residues. Germline values: CDR1 SGHDT, CDR2 YYEEEE. The CDR3 nucleotides read TGTGCCAGCGGACCCGCGAGGGGGAACTATGGCTACACCTTC. Encoded protein: CASGPARGNYGYTF.

Only a few counts were recorded for this clone. The V call is TRBV28, the J call TRBJ2-3; 8 nucleotides agree with TRBD1. J was trimmed by 2 bases and V by 5 bases; bases with no gene match: 6. The CDR3 has 15 residues. Looked up from germline, CDR1 is MDHEN and CDR2 is SYDVKM. The CDR3 here is CASSETGALTDTQYF. As DNA, the CDR3 is TGTGCCAGCAGTGAGACAGGGGCGCTCACAGATACGCAGTATTTT. The whole variable domain, filled in from reference TRBV28 and TRBJ2-3, reads DVKVTQSSRYLVKRTGEKVFLECVQDMDHENMFWYRQDPGLGLRLIYFSYDVKMKEKGDIPEGYSVSREKKERFSLILESASTNQTSMYLCASSETGALTDTQYFGPGTRLTVL.

A few counts support this clone. The chain employs TRBV7-9 and TRBJ2-5, with D unresolved. The germline CDR1 and CDR2 sequences are SEHNR and FQNEAQ (reference sequence). V was pared by 5 bases and J by 2 bases, with 15 bases between. The CDR3 spans 15 residues. This CDR3 is CASSTLTPPQETQYF. The CDR3 DNA reads as TGTGCCAGCAGCACCCTAACGCCCCCTCAAGAGACCCAGTACTTC.

The genes are TRBV6-5 and TRBJ2-2, with 9 bases aligning to TRBD2. The germline V gene encodes CDR1 MNHEY and CDR2 SVGAGI. V lost 1 base to trimming and J lost 4 bases; unmatched junction nucleotides: 4. This CDR3 is 16 amino acids long. The DNA for the CDR3 is TGTGCCAGCAGTTACTTTACTAGCGGGCCCACCGGGGAGCTGTTTTTT. This sequence encodes CASSYFTSGPTGELFF.

This clone was seen a few times. This chain joins TRBV5-4 and TRBJ2-3; D gene uncertain. CDR3 size: 14 residues. Trimming shortened V by 1 base and J by 3 bases, and 9 bases separated the two germline ends. Germline CDR1 is SGHNT and CDR2 is YYREEE (reference sequence). Here the CDR3 reads CASSLSLRTDTQYF. CDR3 nucleotide sequence: TGTGCCAGCAGCTTGTCCCTCCGTACAGATACGCAGTATTTT.

This clone was recorded a few times. The V call is TRBV7-2, the J call TRBJ1-6; D is undetermined. This CDR3 spans 14 amino acids. V lost 5 bases and J 9 bases, leaving 14 bases between the germline ends. The germline gives CDR1 SGHTA, CDR2 FQGNSA. The CDR3 coding sequence is TGTGCCAGCAGCCCCTTGGGCGAGGGTTCACCCCTCCACTTT. Encoded protein: CASSPLGEGSPLHF.

The chain links TRBV5-1 to TRBJ1-2; TRBD1 agrees at 7 bases. The ends lost 2 bases at V and 6 bases at J; junction bases unmatched: 13. This CDR3 spans 16 amino acids. The germline V gene has CDR1 SGHRS and CDR2 YFSETQ. In nucleotides, the CDR3 is TGCGCCAGCAGCTTCCGGGACAGTAGTAGTAGGGATGGCTACACCTTC. Translated: CASSFRDSSSRDGYTF.

V is TRBV5-1 and J is TRBJ1-2; 9 nucleotides line up with TRBD1. Germline trimming cut 1 base from V and 5 bases from J; bases unmatched to any gene: 6. This CDR3 is 15 amino acids long. Germline loops: CDR1 SGHRS, CDR2 YFSETQ. The CDR3 bases are TGCGCCAGCAGCTTGTCGACCGGGACAGGGTATGGCTACACCTTC. It is translated as CASSLSTGTGYGYTF.

The gene calls are TRBV30 and TRBJ1-6; possible D gene TRBD1, 5 bases. The CDR3 has 13 amino acids. CDR1 is GTSNPN, CDR2 SVGIG, per germline (reference sequence). V lost 1 base, J lost 8 bases, and 9 bases lay in between. CDR3 sequence reads: CAWSATVDSPLHF. The CDR3 nucleotides are TGTGCCTGGAGTGCGACAGTAGATTCACCCCTCCACTTT.

The J gene is TRBJ1-2, the V gene TRBV28; D gene ambiguous. Looked up from germline, CDR1 is MDHEN and CDR2 is SYDVKM. V gave up 6 bases and J gave up 5 bases, with 10 bases separating them. The CDR3 sequence is 12 residues long. This CDR3 reads CASRQDGYGYTF. As DNA, the CDR3 is TGTGCCAGCAGGCAAGACGGGTATGGCTACACCTTC.

This clone was counted only a few times. This chain connects TRBV11-1 to TRBJ2-1, with D possibly TRBD2 on 6 matching bases. Trimming pared 5 bases from V and 5 bases from J, leaving 16 bases between. This CDR3 region has 15 residues. CDR1 and CDR2 (germline): SGHAT, FQDESV (reference sequence). CDR3 bases: TGTGCCAGCAGCCCCGACGGAGGACTAAACAATGAGCAGTTCTTC. As protein: CASSPDGGLNNEQFF.

The count of this clone is one. The chain employs TRBV27 and TRBJ1-1; 11 bases agree with TRBD1. This CDR3 comprises 13 residues. V shed 6 bases and J 13 bases; nucleotides not matched to a gene: 10. Germline-derived CDR1 and CDR2 are MNHEY and SMNVEV (reference sequence). CDR3 amino acids: CASRLARTGGFFF. The DNA of the CDR3 is TGTGCCAGCAGGTTAGCAAGGACAGGGGGCTTTTTCTTT.

This clone was seen a few times. The genes are TRBV30 and TRBJ2-7; D is perhaps TRBD2 (6 bases). CDR1 and CDR2 from the germline V gene are GTSNPN and SVGIG (reference sequence). The CDR3 spans 12 residues. Trimming took off 5 bases at V and 5 bases at J, with 13 bases between the two ends. The CDR3 region has the DNA TGTGCCTGGTCAAGGGGAGGCCACGAGCAGTACTTC. Encoded protein: CAWSRGGHEQYF.

This sequence joins TRBV2 and TRBJ2-7, with TRBD2 matching 9 bases. The CDR3 is made up of 18 amino acids. V gave up 0 bases and J gave up 2 bases; unmatched junction bases: 11. CDR1 and CDR2 from the germline V gene are SNHLY and FYNNEI. The CDR3 protein is CASSEAIVLAGPTYEQYF. The DNA of the CDR3 is TGTGCCAGCAGTGAAGCGATCGTACTAGCGGGCCCAACCTACGAGCAGTACTTC. Full variable domain (rest looked up from reference TRBV2 and TRBJ2-7): EPEVTQTPSHQVTQMGQEVILRCVPISNHLYFYWYRQILGQKVEFLVSFYNNEISEKSEIFDDQFSVERPDGSNFTLKIRSTKLEDSAMYFCASSEAIVLAGPTYEQYFGPGTRLTVT.

This clone was recorded once. This CDR3 reads CASSVDPSGATGELFF. The CDR3 coding sequence is TGTGCCAGCAGCGTAGACCCCTCAGGGGCCACCGGGGAGCTGTTTTTT. The V and J genes are TRBV9 and TRBJ2-2; weak D call: TRBD1 (6 bases). The ends were cut back, 0 bases at V and 4 bases at J, with 13 bases in the middle. In germline, CDR1 is SGDLS, CDR2 YYNGEE. CDR3 length: 16 residues.

A few counts support this clone. The chain uses TRBV19 and TRBJ1-5, with a tentative D call TRBD1 (5 bases). Between the trimmed V and J ends, which lost 4 bases and 6 bases, there was a span of 16 bases. Germline V gene data show CDR1 as LNHDA and CDR2 as SQIVND (reference sequence). This CDR3 is built from 15 residues. In nucleotides, the CDR3 is TGTGCCAGTAGTACCCCCAACAGGATTGGTCAGCCCCAGCATTTT. As protein: CASSTPNRIGQPQHF. The whole variable domain, filled in from reference TRBV19 and TRBJ1-5, reads DGGITQSPKYLFRKEGQNVTLSCEQNLNHDAMYWYRQDPGQGLRLIYYSQIVNDFQKGDIAEGYSVSREKKESFPLTVTSAQKNPTAFYLCASSTPNRIGQPQHFGDGTRLSIL.

This clone was detected a few times. V is TRBV10-3 and J is TRBJ2-3, with D possibly being TRBD2 (6 bases). CDR1 and CDR2 (germline): ENHRY, SYGVKD. Trimming removed 11 bases at V and 1 base at J, with 13 bases between. The CDR3 totals 13 residues. The CDR3 region is CASLATGTDTQYF. The CDR3 DNA reads TGTGCCTCGCTAGCGACAGGCACAGATACGCAGTATTTT.

This chain connects TRBV9 to TRBJ1-3; the D gene is possibly TRBD1 (6 bases). The CDR3 spans 14 residues. CDR1 is SGDLS, CDR2 YYNGEE, per germline. Trimming stripped 4 bases from V and 1 base from J, with 9 bases between. In nucleotides, the CDR3 is TGTGCCAGCAGCCCAGGGGTATCTGGAAACACCATATATTTT. It codes for CASSPGVSGNTIYF.

The chain joins TRBV9 to TRBJ2-3; 7 bases are shared with TRBD1. The CDR3 is 17 residues long. J was trimmed by 5 bases and V by 0 bases; bases with no gene match: 12. The germline CDR1 and CDR2 sequences are SGDLS and YYNGEE. The CDR3 DNA sequence: TGTGCCAGCAGCGTAGAATTCACGTGGGCAGGGGGAGATACGCAGTATTTT. Translation gives CASSVEFTWAGGDTQYF.

The chain recombines TRBV7-3 with TRBJ2-5; maybe TRBD2 (7 bases). The germline V and J ends were trimmed by 1 base and 9 bases, with 12 bases remaining between them. CDR3 length: 13 residues. The germline V gene has CDR1 SGHTA and CDR2 FQGTGA. In nucleotides, the CDR3 is TGTGCCAGCAGCTTAATGGGGGGGGCCTCCCAGTACTTC. Amino acids: CASSLMGGASQYF. Filled out from reference TRBV7-3 and TRBJ2-5, the complete variable domain reads GAGVSQTPSNKVTEKGKYVELRCDPISGHTALYWYRQSLGQGPEFLIYFQGTGAADDSGLPNDRFFAVRPEGSVSTLKIQRTERGDSAVYLCASSLMGGASQYFGPGTRLLVL.

This chain connects TRBV19 to TRBJ1-5; D perhaps matches TRBD1 (6 bases). Germline assignment: CDR1 LNHDA and CDR2 SQIVND (reference sequence). The CDR3 consists of 13 residues. V lost 6 bases and J lost 5, with 11 bases in between. CDR3 DNA: TGTGCCAGTAGGATAAACAGGGATCAGCCCCAGCATTTT. This codes for CASRINRDQPQHF.

This clone has just a few counts. Here the CDR3 reads CASSNRGQALAKNIQYF. CDR3 DNA: TGTGCCAGTAGTAATCGAGGACAGGCCTTAGCCAAAAACATTCAGTACTTC. The chain links TRBV19 to TRBJ2-4; 7 bases fit TRBD1. V was clipped by 4 bases and J by 0 bases; unmatched bases: 9. The CDR3 has 17 amino acids. CDR1 LNHDA and CDR2 SQIVND come from the germline V gene (reference sequence).

The J gene is TRBJ2-2, the V gene TRBV5-1; maybe TRBD1 (6 bases). This CDR3 is built from 17 residues. CDR1 SGHRS and CDR2 YFSETQ come from the germline V gene. V was trimmed by 0 bases and J by 5 bases, leaving 17 bases between them. In nucleotides, the CDR3 is TGCGCCAGCAGCTTGGCAGTATTCACAGGGATTACCGGGGAGCTGTTTTTT. Translating gives CASSLAVFTGITGELFF.